This T cell receptor beta chain comes out of a study of T cell responses to AZD1222 COVID-19 vaccine. Overall study context: Second-dose recipients at about 4 or about 12 weeks were treated as one pooled group. Study-wide findings and caveats: Recipients of AZD1222 seropositive at baseline numbered only 6 or 7. Mostly white British, mostly female donors; authors suggested clonal diversity may be underestimated. Targets within unmutated variant regions were reportedly found for nearly half of spike-specific TCRs.

Comment on this clone: Its antigen is currently unknown.

The assay was immunoSEQ multiplex PCR, and TCRdb's table has in-frame clones only and misses some. The table lists 100,000 to 150,000 clones, around 87% of them singletons. This CDR3 contains 13 residues. Germline values: CDR1 SGHNT, CDR2 YYREEE (reference sequence). V lost 4 bases and J 2 bases, leaving 9 bases between the germline ends. The sequence was obtained from an adult in good health. Sequenced material: peripheral blood, taken on day 0 of AZD1222 vaccination. This chain uses TRBV5-4 with TRBJ1-2; D may be TRBD1 (5 bases). CDR3 DNA sequence: TGTGCCAGCAGCACTGGGACCAACTATGGCTACACCTTC. Translating gives CASSTGTNYGYTF.